This entry describes one T cell receptor beta chain. Its specificity is not known. This entry belongs to a study of T cells after posttransplantation cyclophosphamide. Germline assignment: CDR1 SGHDT and CDR2 YYEEEE. V lost 2 bases and J 6 bases, leaving 15 bases between the germline ends. CDR3 size: 14 residues. Findings of the study overall: Later post-transplant blood repertoires were often dominated by donor CD8+ memory clones. Tissue-infiltrating T cells from skin or gut overlapped little with blood T cells. Recipient CMV seropositivity and CMV reactivation strongly tracked TRB clonality.

Repertoires were generated with immunoSEQ multiplex PCR, while TCRdb's copy carries only in-frame clones and drops some. Of 10,000 or so clones listed, 75% to 85% are singletons. Control samples came 1 year after myeloablative marrow transplants with methotrexate plus calcineurin inhibitor. This sample comprised PBMCs, obtained 350 to 400 days after allogeneic stem cell transplant with calcineurin inhibitor and methotrexate. The chain joins TRBV5-6 to TRBJ2-7, with TRBD1 as a possible D gene (7 bases). The TCR comes from a male patient aged 30 to 39 who received an allogeneic stem cell transplant from an unrelated donor, was CMV-positive, and had acute GVHD only. Some T cells may be supplied by the graft donor. The CDR3 nucleotides are TGTGCCAGCAGCTTTTGGCAGGGGGGCATCGAGCAGTACTTC. Translated, it gives CASSFWQGGIEQYF.